These 26 T cell receptor beta chains were all obtained from the same sample, sequenced in a study of cytotoxic CD8 clonotypes in ibrutinib-treated CLL. Method: immunoSEQ multiplex PCR; TCRdb's copy keeps in-frame clones and lacks some. The sample lists about 300,000 clones; more than 70% were seen once. The specimen comprised PBMCs, sampled at disease progression, from a patient treated with ibrutinib. The receptors shown here come from a human donor with chronic lymphocytic leukemia.

This chain connects TRBV19 to TRBJ2-1; D possibly corresponds to TRBD2 (5 bases). The V and J ends lost 7 bases and 6 bases respectively, with 19 bases between them. CDR1 is LNHDA, CDR2 SQIVND, per germline (reference sequence). The CDR3 contains 15 residues. CDR3 sequence: CASTLEAGGFNEQFF. The CDR3 bases are TGTGCCAGTACCCTGGAGGCGGGTGGTTTCAATGAGCAGTTCTTC.

The chain combines TRBV5-1 with TRBJ2-3, with 13 bases matching TRBD2. The CDR3 length is 16 residues. J was trimmed by 1 base and V by 4 bases; bases with no gene match: 3. The germline CDR1 and CDR2 sequences are SGHRS and YFSETQ. The DNA of the CDR3 is TGCGCCAGCAGCCTCGGGACTAGCGGGGGCACAGATACGCAGTATTTT. This encodes CASSLGTSGGTDTQYF.

The chain has TRBV27 and TRBJ1-5; 10 nucleotides match TRBD1. Germline CDR1 MNHEY, CDR2 SMNVEV (reference sequence). The CDR3 is 18 residues long. V shed 5 bases, J shed 4 bases, and the junction held 14 bases outside the gene matches. The CDR3 coding sequence is TGTGCCAGCAGTCTTCACGCGACAGGGGGCTTGTCTAATCAGCCCCAGCATTTT. Translating it yields CASSLHATGGLSNQPQHF.

This clone was picked up a small number of times. This chain joins TRBV27 and TRBJ2-7; D not resolved. Trimming shortened V by 3 bases and J by 0 bases, and 3 bases separated the two germline ends. The CDR3 is 12 residues long. CDR1 MNHEY and CDR2 SMNVEV come from the germline V gene (reference sequence). The CDR3 loop reads CASSFSSYEQYF. For the CDR3, the DNA is TGTGCCAGCAGTTTCAGCTCCTACGAGCAGTACTTC.

The chain joins TRBV2 to TRBJ1-1; TRBD1 is a possible D gene (5 bases). V was pared by 3 bases and J by 0 bases, with 14 bases between. Germline assignment: CDR1 SNHLY and CDR2 FYNNEI. The CDR3 contains 16 residues. The CDR3 DNA follows: TGTGCCAGCAGTGACTCCAGGGATAAGGTGAACACTGAAGCTTTCTTT. Translation: CASSDSRDKVNTEAFF.

V usage is TRBV28 and J usage is TRBJ2-3, with 10 bases lining up with TRBD2. Trimming took 7 bases from V and 5 from J; bases not matched to a gene: 9. Germline CDR1 reads MDHEN; CDR2 reads SYDVKM. The CDR3 is 15 residues long. The CDR3 spells CASIGAGGLGDTQYF. The DNA of the CDR3 is TGTGCCAGCATAGGAGCGGGAGGGCTGGGAGATACGCAGTATTTT.

The sample holds a few counts of this clone. CDR3: CAIKGQGGEKLFF. In DNA, the CDR3 is TGTGCCATCAAAGGGCAGGGCGGTGAAAAACTGTTTTTT. The chain has TRBV10-3 and TRBJ1-4; possibly TRBD1 for D (5 bases). The CDR3 contains 13 residues. V was cut by 7 bases and J by 7 bases, with 13 bases left in between. Germline V gives CDR1 ENHRY, CDR2 SYGVKD.

The CDR3 coding sequence is TGCGCCAGCAGCTTGTCCGTTAGCGGGATCTTTAGCTCCTACGAGCAGTACTTC. Translating gives CASSLSVSGIFSSYEQYF. The gene calls are TRBV5-1 and TRBJ2-7; TRBD2 aligns across 8 bases. V was pared by 1 base and J by 0 bases, with 12 bases of the junction left unmatched. The CDR3 is made up of 18 amino acids. Germline CDR1 SGHRS, CDR2 YFSETQ.

J is TRBJ2-2 and V is TRBV7-9; D is undetermined. The CDR3 consists of 16 residues. Germline CDR1 is SEHNR and CDR2 is FQNEAQ (reference sequence). V shed 2 bases and J shed 0 bases, with 10 bases lying between them. This chain's CDR3 is CASSLFYYANTGELFF. As DNA, the CDR3 is TGTGCCAGCAGCTTATTCTACTATGCGAACACCGGGGAGCTGTTTTTT.

The V and J genes are TRBV5-6 and TRBJ2-7; 9 bases agree with TRBD1. Germline V gene sequence: CDR1 SGHDT, CDR2 YYEEEE. This CDR3 is 13 amino acids long. V dropped 5 bases and J dropped 0; count of bases not matched to a gene: 0. CDR3 sequence (DNA): TGTGCCAGCAGGACAGGGGGCTCCTACGAGCAGTACTTC. This codes for CASRTGGSYEQYF.

The V call is TRBV27, the J call TRBJ2-7, with D perhaps TRBD2 (5 bases). CDR1 is MNHEY, CDR2 SMNVEV, per germline (reference sequence). The CDR3 has 14 residues. V was shortened by 5 bases and J by 2 bases, with 13 bases between the two germline ends. The DNA for the CDR3 is TGTGCCAGCAGTCCCAGGACGGGAACCTACGAGCAGTACTTC. It encodes CASSPRTGTYEQYF.

The gene calls are TRBV28 and TRBJ2-3, with D unclear. The CDR3 spans 12 residues. Germline V gives CDR1 MDHEN, CDR2 SYDVKM. V gave up 7 bases and J gave up 5 bases, with 10 bases separating them. CDR3 coding DNA: TGTGCCAGCACCTTCTGGGGAGATACGCAGTATTTT. It yields the protein CASTFWGDTQYF.

V is TRBV29-1 and J is TRBJ2-1, with D uncertain. V gave up 2 bases and J gave up 12 bases, with 8 bases separating them. The CDR3 runs to 10 residues. Per the germline V gene, CDR1 is SQVTM and CDR2 is ANQGSEA. The CDR3 DNA is TGCAGCGTTGAACTAGATAGGCAGTTCTTC. This translates into CSVELDRQFF.

The CDR3 region is CASSLGGPNSGNTIYF. The CDR3 DNA follows: TGTGCCAGCAGCTTAGGGGGACCCAACTCTGGAAACACCATATATTTT. The gene calls are TRBV7-3 and TRBJ1-3; D might be TRBD1 (5 bases). Trimming cost V 2 bases and J 0 bases, with 11 bases left between them. Germline V gene data show CDR1 as SGHTA and CDR2 as FQGTGA. The length of the CDR3 is 16 residues. The full variable domain, rest sourced from reference TRBV7-3 and TRBJ1-3, is GAGVSQTPSNKVTEKGKYVELRCDPISGHTALYWYRQSLGQGPEFLIYFQGTGAADDSGLPNDRFFAVRPEGSVSTLKIQRTERGDSAVYLCASSLGGPNSGNTIYFGEGSWLTVV.

The V call is TRBV5-1, the J call TRBJ2-7; 9 positions match TRBD2. Germline trimming cut 5 bases from V and 3 bases from J; bases unmatched to any gene: 6. There are 14 residues in the CDR3. Per germline, CDR1 SGHRS and CDR2 YFSETQ. CDR3 sequence: CASRVLAGNYEQYF. CDR3 nucleotide sequence: TGCGCCAGCAGGGTTCTAGCGGGGAACTACGAGCAGTACTTC. Based on the CDR3 plus reference TRBV5-1 and TRBJ2-7, the full variable domain is KAGVTQTPRYLIKTRGQQVTLSCSPISGHRSVSWYQQTPGQGLQFLFEYFSETQRNKGNFPGRFSGRQFSNSRSEMNVSTLELGDSALYLCASRVLAGNYEQYFGPGTRLTVT.

The chain couples TRBV14 to TRBJ2-2, with D uncertain. The CDR3 spans 15 residues. Germline V lookup: CDR1 SGHDN, CDR2 FVKESK. The V end was cut by 0 bases, the J end by 4 bases, with 9 bases between. The CDR3 DNA follows: TGTGCCAGCAGCCAAGATGTCCGGGTCACCGGGGAGCTGTTTTTT. This gives the protein CASSQDVRVTGELFF.

The chain couples TRBV9 to TRBJ2-1; TRBD2 matches at 11 bases. The trim removed 0 bases at V and 7 bases at J, leaving 9 bases unmatched. This CDR3 has 17 amino acids. Germline values: CDR1 SGDLS, CDR2 YYNGEE. The CDR3 DNA reads TGTGCCAGCAGCGTAGATAGCGGGGGGGCACAGGGGAATGAGCAGTTCTTC. Encoded protein: CASSVDSGGAQGNEQFF.

This clone was picked up a small number of times. This chain links TRBV9 with TRBJ2-1, with 10 bases aligning to TRBD2. The CDR3 runs 15 residues. The J segment lost 4 bases and the V segment lost 5 bases, leaving 6 bases of the junction unmatched. Germline V CDR1 and CDR2: SGDLS, YYNGEE. The CDR3 sequence is CASRPSGGVYNEQFF. CDR3 coding DNA: TGTGCCAGCAGGCCTAGCGGGGGAGTTTACAATGAGCAGTTCTTC.

The chain couples TRBV10-2 to TRBJ2-7; 8 bases fit TRBD1. Germline V lookup: CDR1 WSHSY, CDR2 SAAADI. Trimming at V came to 6 bases and at J to 4 bases, leaving 11 bases not matched to a gene. The CDR3 runs 15 residues. Written as DNA, the CDR3 is TGCGCCAGCAGGAGGGCCCGGACAGGGAAGTACGAGCAGTACTTC. Amino acids: CASRRARTGKYEQYF.

The chain employs TRBV5-1 and TRBJ2-3; no reliable D call. CDR1 is SGHRS and CDR2 is YFSETQ in the germline V gene. The ends were cut back, 2 bases at V and 1 base at J, with 5 bases in the middle. This CDR3 has 13 residues. Written as DNA, the CDR3 is TGCGCCAGCAGCTTATTCGGCACAGATACGCAGTATTTT. Protein: CASSLFGTDTQYF.

A single count supports this clone. The chain couples TRBV2 to TRBJ2-7; D is perhaps TRBD1 (5 bases). Per germline, CDR1 SNHLY and CDR2 FYNNEI. The CDR3 runs 12 residues. The V gene lost 7 bases and the J gene lost 2 bases, with 9 bases spanning the gap. The chain's CDR3 is CASMVRAYEQYF. For the CDR3, the DNA is TGTGCCAGCATGGTCAGGGCCTACGAGCAGTACTTC. Drawing the rest from reference TRBV2 and TRBJ2-7, the complete variable domain is EPEVTQTPSHQVTQMGQEVILRCVPISNHLYFYWYRQILGQKVEFLVSFYNNEISEKSEIFDDQFSVERPDGSNFTLKIRSTKLEDSAMYFCASMVRAYEQYFGPGTRLTVT.

This clone was counted once. The chain links TRBV7-2 to TRBJ2-4; D call uncertain. V was trimmed by 2 bases and J by 0 bases, leaving 5 bases between them. There are 14 residues in the CDR3. The germline gives CDR1 SGHTA, CDR2 FQGNSA. The DNA of the CDR3 is TGTGCCAGCAGCTTAATTGAAGCCAAAAACATTCAGTACTTC. Protein sequence: CASSLIEAKNIQYF.

As for this clone: Additional DNA sequences in this sample encode the identical CDR3. The V call is TRBV6-5, the J call TRBJ1-1; D is uncertain. Germline V gene sequence: CDR1 MNHEY, CDR2 SVGAGI. V shed 3 bases and J shed 0 bases, with 8 bases lying between them. The CDR3 loop spans 14 amino acids. The CDR3 loop is CASSYTVLNTEAFF. The CDR3 nucleotides are TGTGCCAGCAGTTATACGGTACTGAACACTGAAGCTTTCTTT.

This clone showed up just a few times. V is TRBV7-8 and J is TRBJ2-7; D may be TRBD1 (7 bases). The ends were cut back, 4 bases at V and 3 bases at J, with 13 bases in the middle. Germline V lookup: CDR1 SGHVS, CDR2 FQNEAQ. The CDR3 has 14 amino acids. CDR3 coding DNA: TGTGCCAGCAGCTCCCGACAGGGAGGCTACGAGCAGTACTTC. Amino acids: CASSSRQGGYEQYF.

This clone was seen a few times. The chain couples TRBV15 to TRBJ1-2; D unclear. Germline V CDR1 and CDR2: LNHNV, YYDKDF (reference sequence). This CDR3 comprises 16 residues. Trimming pared 2 bases from V and 0 bases from J, leaving 13 bases between. The CDR3 DNA sequence: TGTGCCACCAGCAGATTGACCGGGATCCCTAACTATGGCTACACCTTC. Its protein is CATSRLTGIPNYGYTF.

This clone came up a few times. This sequence joins TRBV18 and TRBJ2-7, with 8 positions matching TRBD1. The CDR3 consists of 14 residues. Germline V gives CDR1 KGHSH, CDR2 LQKENI. Losses at the gene ends were 3 bases for V and 3 bases for J; bases not matched to a gene: 4. The CDR3 nucleotides read TGTGCCAGCTCACCCAGAGGACAGGGCTACGAGCAGTACTTC. Amino acids: CASSPRGQGYEQYF.